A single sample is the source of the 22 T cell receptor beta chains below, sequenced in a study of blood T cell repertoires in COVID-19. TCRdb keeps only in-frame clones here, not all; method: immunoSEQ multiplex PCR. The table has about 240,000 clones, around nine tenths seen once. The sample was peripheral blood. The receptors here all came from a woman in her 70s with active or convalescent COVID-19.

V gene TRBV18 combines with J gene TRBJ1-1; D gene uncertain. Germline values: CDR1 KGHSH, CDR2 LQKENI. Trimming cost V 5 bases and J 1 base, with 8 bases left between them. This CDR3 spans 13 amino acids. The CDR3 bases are TGTGCCAGCTCAACGGGAGAGAACACTGAAGCTTTCTTT. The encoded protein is CASSTGENTEAFF.

In DNA, the CDR3 is TGTGCCACCAGTAATGATAGGAGTCAGCCCCAGCATTTT. Amino acid sequence: CATSNDRSQPQHF. The chain links TRBV24-1 to TRBJ1-5; no clear D. With 6 bases removed from V and 6 bases from J, the gap between germline ends came to 11 bases. CDR1 and CDR2 (germline): KGHDR, SFDVKD. CDR3 size: 13 residues.

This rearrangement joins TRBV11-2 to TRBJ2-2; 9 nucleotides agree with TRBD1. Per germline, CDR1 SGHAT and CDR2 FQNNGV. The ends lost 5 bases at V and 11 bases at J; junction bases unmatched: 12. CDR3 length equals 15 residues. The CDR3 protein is CASSVYRGLAVELFF. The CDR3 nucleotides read TGTGCCAGCAGCGTTTACAGGGGGCTGGCTGTAGAGCTGTTTTTT. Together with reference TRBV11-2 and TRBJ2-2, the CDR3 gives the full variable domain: EAGVAQSPRYKIIEKRQSVAFWCNPISGHATLYWYQQILGQGPKLLIQFQNNGVVDDSQLPKDRFSAERLKGVDSTLKIQPAKLEDSAVYLCASSVYRGLAVELFFGEGSRLTVL.

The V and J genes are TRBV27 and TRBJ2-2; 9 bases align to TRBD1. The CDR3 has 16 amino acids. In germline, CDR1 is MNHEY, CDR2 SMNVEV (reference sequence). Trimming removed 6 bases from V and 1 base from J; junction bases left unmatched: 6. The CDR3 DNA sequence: TGTGCCAGCAGACCAGGGGACAGGGTGAACACCGGGGAGCTGTTTTTT. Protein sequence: CASRPGDRVNTGELFF.

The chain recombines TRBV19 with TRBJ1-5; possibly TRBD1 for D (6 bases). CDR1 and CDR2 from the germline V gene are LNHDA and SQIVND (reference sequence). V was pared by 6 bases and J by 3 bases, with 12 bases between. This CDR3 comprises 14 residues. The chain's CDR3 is CASRNGQNNQPQHF. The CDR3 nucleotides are TGTGCCAGTAGAAACGGACAGAACAATCAGCCCCAGCATTTT. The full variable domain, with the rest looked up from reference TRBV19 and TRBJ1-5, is DGGITQSPKYLFRKEGQNVTLSCEQNLNHDAMYWYRQDPGQGLRLIYYSQIVNDFQKGDIAEGYSVSREKKESFPLTVTSAQKNPTAFYLCASRNGQNNQPQHFGDGTRLSIL.

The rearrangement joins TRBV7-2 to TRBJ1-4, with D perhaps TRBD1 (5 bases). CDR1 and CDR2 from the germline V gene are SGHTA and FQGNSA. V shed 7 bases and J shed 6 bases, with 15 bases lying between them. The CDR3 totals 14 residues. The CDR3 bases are TGTGCCAGCAAAGGGATTTCGGGGGATGAAAAACTGTTTTTT. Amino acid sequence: CASKGISGDEKLFF. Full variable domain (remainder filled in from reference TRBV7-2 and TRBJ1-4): GAGVSQSPSNKVTEKGKDVELRCDPISGHTALYWYRQSLGQGLEFLIYFQGNSAPDKSGLPSDRFSAERTGGSVSTLTIQRTQQEDSAVYLCASKGISGDEKLFFGSGTQLSVL.

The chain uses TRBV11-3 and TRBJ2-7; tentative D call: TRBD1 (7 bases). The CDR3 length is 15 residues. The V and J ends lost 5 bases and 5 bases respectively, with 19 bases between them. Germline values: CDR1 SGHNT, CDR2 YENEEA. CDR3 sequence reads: CASSPSRGRSNEQYF. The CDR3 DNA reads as TGTGCCAGCAGCCCTTCCAGGGGGAGGTCGAACGAGCAGTACTTC.

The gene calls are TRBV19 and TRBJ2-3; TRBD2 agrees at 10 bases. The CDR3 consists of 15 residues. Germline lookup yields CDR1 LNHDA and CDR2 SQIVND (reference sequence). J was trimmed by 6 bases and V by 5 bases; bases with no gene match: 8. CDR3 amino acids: CASSRVSGGQDTQYF. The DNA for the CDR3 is TGTGCCAGTAGTCGGGTTAGCGGGGGGCAGGATACGCAGTATTTT.

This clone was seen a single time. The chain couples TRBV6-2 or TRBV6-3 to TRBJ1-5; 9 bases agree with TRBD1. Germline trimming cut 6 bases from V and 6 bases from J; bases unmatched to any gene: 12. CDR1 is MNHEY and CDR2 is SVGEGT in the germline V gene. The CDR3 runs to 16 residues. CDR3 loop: CASSPPSTGGGQPQHF. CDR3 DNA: TGTGCCAGCAGCCCCCCATCCACAGGGGGCGGTCAGCCCCAGCATTTT.

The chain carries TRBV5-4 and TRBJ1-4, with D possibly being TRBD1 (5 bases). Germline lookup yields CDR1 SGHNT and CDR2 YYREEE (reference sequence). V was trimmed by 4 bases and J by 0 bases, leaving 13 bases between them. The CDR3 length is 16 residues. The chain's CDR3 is CASSRLGAATNEKLFF. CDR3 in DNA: TGTGCCAGCAGCCGACTAGGGGCAGCAACTAATGAAAAACTGTTTTTT.

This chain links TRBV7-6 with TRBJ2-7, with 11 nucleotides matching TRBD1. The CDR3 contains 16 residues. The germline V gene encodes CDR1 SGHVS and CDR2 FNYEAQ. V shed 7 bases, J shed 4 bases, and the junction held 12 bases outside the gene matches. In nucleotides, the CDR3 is TGTGCCAGCACCTCCTCCCCGGGACAGGGGGTATACGAGCAGTACTTC. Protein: CASTSSPGQGVYEQYF.

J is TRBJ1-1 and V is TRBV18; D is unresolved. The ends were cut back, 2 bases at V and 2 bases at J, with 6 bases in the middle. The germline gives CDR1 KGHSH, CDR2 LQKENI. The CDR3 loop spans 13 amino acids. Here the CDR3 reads CASSPAENTEAFF. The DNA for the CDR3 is TGTGCCAGCTCACCAGCAGAAAACACTGAAGCTTTCTTT. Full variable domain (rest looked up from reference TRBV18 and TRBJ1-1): NAGVMQNPRHLVRRRGQEARLRCSPMKGHSHVYWYRQLPEEGLKFMVYLQKENIIDESGMPKERFSAEFPKEGPSILRIQQVVRGDSAAYFCASSPAENTEAFFGQGTRLTVV.

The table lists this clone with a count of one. The CDR3 loop is CASSLQGARYEQYF. CDR3 DNA sequence: TGTGCCAGCAGCCTACAGGGGGCAAGGTACGAGCAGTACTTC. The rearrangement joins TRBV6-2 or TRBV6-3 to TRBJ2-7, with 9 positions matching TRBD1. Germline CDR1 reads MNHEY; CDR2 reads SVGEGT. The CDR3 spans 14 residues. V lost 6 bases, J lost 4 bases, and 7 bases stayed unmatched.

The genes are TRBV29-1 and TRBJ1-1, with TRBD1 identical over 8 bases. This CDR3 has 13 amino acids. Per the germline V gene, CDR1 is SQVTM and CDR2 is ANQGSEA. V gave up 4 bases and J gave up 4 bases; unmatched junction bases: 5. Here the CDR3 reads CSVARGRATEAFF. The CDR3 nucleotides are TGCAGCGTTGCCAGGGGGCGGGCCACTGAAGCTTTCTTT.

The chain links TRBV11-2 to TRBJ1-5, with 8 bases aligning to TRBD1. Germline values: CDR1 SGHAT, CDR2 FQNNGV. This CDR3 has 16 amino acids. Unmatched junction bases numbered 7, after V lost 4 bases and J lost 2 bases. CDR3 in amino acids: CASSSLQGARNQPQHF. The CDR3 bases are TGTGCCAGCAGCTCGCTTCAGGGGGCTCGCAATCAGCCCCAGCATTTT.

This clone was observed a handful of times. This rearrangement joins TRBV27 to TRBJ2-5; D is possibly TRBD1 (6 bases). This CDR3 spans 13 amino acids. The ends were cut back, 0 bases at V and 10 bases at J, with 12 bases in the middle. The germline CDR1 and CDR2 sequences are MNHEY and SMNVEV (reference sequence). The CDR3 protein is CASSLSQGPHQYF. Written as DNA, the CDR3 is TGTGCCAGCAGTTTATCTCAGGGGCCCCACCAGTACTTC.

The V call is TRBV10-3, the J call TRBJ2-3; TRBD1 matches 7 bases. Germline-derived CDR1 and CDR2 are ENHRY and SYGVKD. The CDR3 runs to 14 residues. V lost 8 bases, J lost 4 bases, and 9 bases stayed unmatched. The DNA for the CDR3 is TGTGCCATCGGGCAGGGACAGAGGTCAGATACGCAGTATTTT. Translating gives CAIGQGQRSDTQYF.

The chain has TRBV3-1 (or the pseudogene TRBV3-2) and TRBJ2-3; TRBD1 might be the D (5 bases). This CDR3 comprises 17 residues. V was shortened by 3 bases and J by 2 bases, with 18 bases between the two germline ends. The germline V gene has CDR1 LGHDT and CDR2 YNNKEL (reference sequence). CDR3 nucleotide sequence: TGTGCCAGCAGCCAGGTGATGGGCAGGGCTTTCACAGATACGCAGTATTTT. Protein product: CASSQVMGRAFTDTQYF.

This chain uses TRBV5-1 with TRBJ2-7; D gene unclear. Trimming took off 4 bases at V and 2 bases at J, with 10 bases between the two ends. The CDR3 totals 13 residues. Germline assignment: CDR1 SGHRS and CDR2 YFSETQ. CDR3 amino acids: CASSPERAYEQYF. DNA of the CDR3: TGCGCCAGCAGCCCTGAGCGCGCCTACGAGCAGTACTTC. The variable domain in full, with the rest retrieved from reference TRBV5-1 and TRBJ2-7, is KAGVTQTPRYLIKTRGQQVTLSCSPISGHRSVSWYQQTPGQGLQFLFEYFSETQRNKGNFPGRFSGRQFSNSRSEMNVSTLELGDSALYLCASSPERAYEQYFGPGTRLTVT.

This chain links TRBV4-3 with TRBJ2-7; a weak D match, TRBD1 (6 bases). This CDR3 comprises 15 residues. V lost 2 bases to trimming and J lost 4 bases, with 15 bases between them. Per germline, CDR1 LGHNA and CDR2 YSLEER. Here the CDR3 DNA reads TGCGCCAGCAGCCAAACCCGACAGGCTGGGTACGAGCAGTACTTC. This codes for CASSQTRQAGYEQYF.

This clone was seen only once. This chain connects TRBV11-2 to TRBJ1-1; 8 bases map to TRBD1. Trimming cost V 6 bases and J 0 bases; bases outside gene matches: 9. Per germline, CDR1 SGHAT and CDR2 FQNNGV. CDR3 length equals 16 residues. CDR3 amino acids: CASRKTGAVMNTEAFF. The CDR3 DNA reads TGTGCCAGCAGGAAGACAGGGGCGGTGATGAACACTGAAGCTTTCTTT.

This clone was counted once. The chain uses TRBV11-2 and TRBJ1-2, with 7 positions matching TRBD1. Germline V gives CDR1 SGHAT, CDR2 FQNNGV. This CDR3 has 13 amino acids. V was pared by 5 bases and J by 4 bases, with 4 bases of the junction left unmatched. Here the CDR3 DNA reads TGTGCCAGCAGCACGACAGGGTTCTATGGCTACACCTTC. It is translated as CASSTTGFYGYTF. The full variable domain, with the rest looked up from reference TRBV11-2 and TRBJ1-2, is EAGVAQSPRYKIIEKRQSVAFWCNPISGHATLYWYQQILGQGPKLLIQFQNNGVVDDSQLPKDRFSAERLKGVDSTLKIQPAKLEDSAVYLCASSTTGFYGYTFGSGTRLTVV.